These 15 T cell receptor beta chains were all obtained from the same sample, sequenced in a study of blood T cell repertoires in COVID-19. Clones were read by immunoSEQ multiplex PCR, and TCRdb kept only the in-frame ones, dropping some. Of over 400,000 clones detected, approximately 90% appear once; the ten largest clones hold under 9.5%. The sequenced sample consisted of PBMCs or T cells enriched from blood (not recorded which). All receptors come from a woman aged 55-70 years who had recovered from COVID-19.

The genes are TRBV11-2 and TRBJ1-1; no clear D. Trimming stripped 5 bases from V and 1 base from J, with 11 bases between. This CDR3 has 14 residues. Per the germline V gene, CDR1 is SGHAT and CDR2 is FQNNGV. In DNA, the CDR3 is TGTGCCAGCAGCGCTACCCCTGCGAACACTGAAGCTTTCTTT. Amino acids: CASSATPANTEAFF.

This clone was seen more than once but under ten times. One end of the junction fails to match germline, which may point to a read error. The genes are TRBV27 and TRBJ2-7; TRBD2 matches 13 bases. CDR3 length equals 13 residues. In germline, CDR1 is MNHEY, CDR2 SMNVEV (reference sequence). The CDR3, as DNA: TGTGCCAGCAGTTTGACGACTAGCGGGGGGCCTCAGTTC. It encodes CASSLTTSGGPQF.

This clone has a handful of counts. The chain links TRBV6-1 to TRBJ1-5; 9 bases fit TRBD1. J was trimmed by 1 base and V by 3 bases; bases with no gene match: 4. This CDR3 has 16 amino acids. Germline CDR1 reads MNHNS; CDR2 reads SASEGT. CDR3 DNA: TGTGCCAGCAGTGAGTTTGGACAGGGGAGCAATCAGCCCCAGCATTTT. Translating gives CASSEFGQGSNQPQHF.

The chain joins TRBV5-1 to TRBJ2-3; a weak D match, TRBD2 (6 bases). Trimming pared 3 bases from V and 0 bases from J, leaving 17 bases between. The CDR3 has 17 amino acids. Germline CDR1 and CDR2: SGHRS and YFSETQ. In DNA, the CDR3 is TGCGCCAGCAGCTGGAACGGGGGTGCGGTTAGCACAGATACGCAGTATTTT. Protein sequence: CASSWNGGAVSTDTQYF.

The chain carries TRBV2 and TRBJ2-3; the D gene is possibly TRBD2 (7 bases). Germline CDR1 is SNHLY and CDR2 is FYNNEI. The CDR3 has 15 residues. Trimming removed 1 base at V and 2 bases at J, with 10 bases between. The CDR3 spells CASSEVGGLTDTQYF. The CDR3 nucleotides read TGTGCCAGCAGTGAAGTGGGGGGGCTCACAGATACGCAGTATTTT.

The chain employs TRBV6-1 and TRBJ2-6; D is perhaps TRBD1 (6 bases). Trimming took off 1 base at V and 2 bases at J, with 9 bases between the two ends. The CDR3 runs 16 residues. CDR1 and CDR2 (germline): MNHNS, SASEGT. This CDR3 is CASSEGPGAGANVLTF. CDR3 in DNA: TGTGCCAGCAGTGAAGGCCCAGGGGCTGGGGCCAACGTCCTGACTTTC.

V is TRBV9 and J is TRBJ2-2, with 8 bases identical to TRBD2. The junction had 4 bases not matched to a gene; V was cut back by 4 bases and J by 2 bases. CDR3 length: 15 amino acids. Looked up from germline, CDR1 is SGDLS and CDR2 is YYNGEE. CDR3 DNA sequence: TGTGCCAGCAGCCTCGGGGGGGCAAACACCGGGGAGCTGTTTTTT. This codes for CASSLGGANTGELFF.

The rearrangement uses TRBV12-3 or TRBV12-4 and TRBJ1-2, with a tentative D call TRBD1 (6 bases). The CDR3 is made up of 13 amino acids. The V end was cut by 5 bases, the J end by 3 bases, with 10 bases between. CDR3 protein: CASSGYRDYGYTF. The CDR3 DNA sequence: TGTGCCAGCAGTGGCTACAGGGACTATGGCTACACCTTC.

This chain connects TRBV11-2 to TRBJ2-2; 8 bases map to TRBD1. The ends lost 5 bases at V and 7 bases at J; junction bases unmatched: 9. CDR3 length: 15 amino acids. CDR1 is SGHAT, CDR2 FQNNGV, per germline. The CDR3 loop reads CASSLGTGRHGELFF. CDR3 sequence (DNA): TGTGCCAGCAGCCTCGGGACAGGCCGGCACGGGGAGCTGTTTTTT.

The chain joins TRBV3-1 (or the pseudogene TRBV3-2) to TRBJ2-3; D is unclear. The length of the CDR3 is 14 residues. V was trimmed by 4 bases and J by 6 bases, leaving 14 bases between them. CDR1 and CDR2 from the germline V gene are LGHDT and YNNKEL (reference sequence). The CDR3 region is CASSPVSNSDTQYF. In DNA, the CDR3 is TGTGCCAGCAGCCCCGTGTCCAACTCGGATACGCAGTATTTT.

The genes are TRBV21-1 and TRBJ1-5; TRBD1, the table's D call, was not compared with the DNA. TRBV21-1 is a pseudogene locus. The CDR3 covers 14 residues. The DNA of the CDR3 is TGTGCCAGCATTTCAGATCCAGGGGGAAGGGGGTCACATTTT. It translates to CASISDPGGRGSHF.

The V gene is TRBV30, the J gene TRBJ2-3, with TRBD2 identical over 7 bases. Germline values: CDR1 GTSNPN, CDR2 SVGIG (reference sequence). V was pared by 0 bases and J by 3 bases, with 6 bases of the junction left unmatched. There are 15 residues in the CDR3. CDR3 DNA sequence: TGTGCCTGGAGTGTAGGAGCGGGGAGGACAGATACGCAGTATTTT. Amino acid sequence: CAWSVGAGRTDTQYF. Supplemented by reference TRBV30 and TRBJ2-3, the full variable domain reads SQTIHQWPATLVQPVGSPLSLECTVEGTSNPNLYWYRQAAGRGLQLLFYSVGIGQISSEVPQNLSASRPQDRQFILSSKKLLLSDSGFYLCAWSVGAGRTDTQYFGPGTRLTVL.

This chain joins TRBV6-5 and TRBJ1-3; D unclear. This CDR3 is 13 amino acids long. V shed 6 bases and J shed 2 bases, with 8 bases lying between them. CDR1 is MNHEY and CDR2 is SVGAGI in the germline V gene. The CDR3 nucleotides are TGTGCCAGCAGCCGCGACACTGGAAACACCATATATTTT. The encoded protein is CASSRDTGNTIYF.

V is TRBV3-1 (or the pseudogene TRBV3-2) and J is TRBJ2-2; weak D call: TRBD2 (6 bases). The CDR3 extends over 17 amino acids. The germline CDR1 and CDR2 sequences are LGHDT and YNNKEL (reference sequence). V was shortened by 3 bases and J by 0 bases, with 14 bases between the two germline ends. CDR3 residues: CASSHVPGTSNTGELFF. The CDR3 DNA reads TGTGCCAGCAGCCACGTCCCCGGGACTTCGAACACCGGGGAGCTGTTTTTT.

The V gene is TRBV28, the J gene TRBJ1-6; TRBD1 aligns across 7 bases. The CDR3 consists of 15 residues. V dropped 6 bases and J dropped 2; count of bases not matched to a gene: 4. Germline V CDR1 and CDR2: MDHEN, SYDVKM. The CDR3 DNA is TGTGCCAGCAGCCCGACAGGGACCTATAATTCACCCCTCCACTTT. Encoded protein: CASSPTGTYNSPLHF. The entire variable domain, with the rest obtained from reference TRBV28 and TRBJ1-6, is as follows: DVKVTQSSRYLVKRTGEKVFLECVQDMDHENMFWYRQDPGLGLRLIYFSYDVKMKEKGDIPEGYSVSREKKERFSLILESASTNQTSMYLCASSPTGTYNSPLHFGNGTRLTVT.